This T cell receptor (beta chain) was identified during a study of technical replicates of blood from a handful of donors. TCRdb's copy holds only in-frame clones and misses some; the assay was immunoSEQ multiplex PCR. The table lists about 100,000 clones, about 95% of them singletons. V lost 2 bases and J lost 0, with 9 bases in between. Germline values: CDR1 MNHEY, CDR2 SVGAGI. There are 15 residues in the CDR3. In its sample, this clone was seen once. The same CDR3 arises from other DNA sequences in this sample as well. The rearrangement joins TRBV6-5 to TRBJ2-3; no clear D gene. The sequenced sample was T cells isolated from PBMCs. The TCR comes from a human donor in good health. Here the CDR3 DNA reads TGTGCCAGCAGTTACACGGGTGCTAGCACAGATACGCAGTATTTT. Its protein product is CASSYTGASTDTQYF.